The rows below give T cell receptor beta chains drawn from one sample of a study of cytomegalovirus exposure and HLA in healthy donors. Profiling relied on immunoSEQ multiplex PCR, and the TCRdb table lists in-frame clones only, not all of them. The data show roughly 100,000 clones, with around 80% seen just once and approximately 1.7% held by the top ten. Material for sequencing was PBMCs. These receptors all stem from a middle-aged woman in good health and CMV-seronegative. Each CDR3 is given with its conserved first and last residue. Each record gives: D gene, clone size, V gene, J gene, CDR3 DNA, CDR3 protein. The D gene is left open where the match is weak. For some rows the clone size is stated as once, few or many, or as a class when expanded; others skip it.

TRBD1	NA	TRBV6-5	TRBJ2-1	TGTGCCAGCAGTGGGCCAGGGGGACGCAATGAGCAGTTCTTC	CASSGPGGRNEQFF
NA	NA	TRBV28	TRBJ1-1	TGTGCCAGCGGCGCGCCGGGAATGACCATAGAAGCTTTCTTT	CASGAPGMTIEAFF
TRBD1	NA	TRBV7-3	TRBJ1-2	TGTGCCAGCAGCCCCGGACAGGGCGGCTATGGCTACACCTTC	CASSPGQGGYGYTF
NA	few	TRBV6-5	TRBJ2-7	TGTGCCAGCAGTTACTTGCGGGGCCACGAGCAGTACTTC	CASSYLRGHEQYF
TRBD1	NA	TRBV9	TRBJ1-2	TGTGCCAGCAGCGTAGCCTTGACAGGGAACTATGGCTACACCTTC	CASSVALTGNYGYTF
TRBD2	NA	TRBV5-1	TRBJ2-5	TGCGCCAGCAGCCCTAGCGGGAGTTCAGAGGAGACCCAGTACTTC	CASSPSGSSEETQYF
TRBD1	NA	TRBV27	TRBJ1-1	TGTGCCAGCAGTGCAGACAGGGCTTCGGCCACTGAAGCTTTCTTT	CASSADRASATEAFF
NA	NA	TRBV7-2	TRBJ1-1	TGTGCCAGCAGCTTAAAAGGGAGAACTGAAGCTTTCTTT	CASSLKGRTEAFF
TRBD1	NA	TRBV6-5	TRBJ2-5	TGTGCCAGCAGTTACGGGACAGCGTTGGAGACCCAGTACTTC	CASSYGTALETQYF
NA	NA	TRBV7-3	TRBJ2-5	TGTGCCAGCAGCTTAAAGGGGTGGGGGACCCAGTACTTC	CASSLKGWGTQYF
NA	NA	TRBV11-2	TRBJ2-2	TGTGCCAGCAGCTTAGGTCAGGTCGGGGAGCTGTTTTTT	CASSLGQVGELFF
TRBD2	few	TRBV7-3	TRBJ2-1	TGTGCCAGCAGCCCCCTGGAGACTAGCGGGAGAGGGGAGCAGTTCTTC	CASSPLETSGRGEQFF
NA	NA	TRBV7-2	TRBJ1-2	TGTGCCAGCAGCTTACAGGGGACCCTTAACTATGGCTACACCTTC	CASSLQGTLNYGYTF
NA	once	TRBV9	TRBJ1-2	TGTGCCAGCAGCACACATACAGGGTTGAACTATGGCTACACCTTC	CASSTHTGLNYGYTF
TRBD2	NA	TRBV7-6	TRBJ2-7	TGTGCCAGCAGCCGGACTAGCGGGAGGCCCGGGTTACCCTACGAGCAGTACTTC	CASSRTSGRPGLPYEQYF
NA	NA	TRBV29-1	TRBJ2-1	TGCAGCGCCCACAGGCACAATGAGCAGTTCTTC	CSAHRHNEQFF
NA	NA	TRBV19	TRBJ2-1	TGTGCCAGTAGTGTCCCCCCCCTAGCAGCTGACTACAATGAGCAGTTCTTC	CASSVPPLAADYNEQFF
TRBD1	NA	TRBV2	TRBJ1-5	TGTGCCAGCAGTCCTTGGACAGGGGGCAATCAGCCCCAGCATTTT	CASSPWTGGNQPQHF
NA	NA	TRBV15	TRBJ2-3	TGTGCCACCAGCAGAGATAAGGCCCCGGGACTAGATACGCAGTATTTT	CATSRDKAPGLDTQYF
TRBD1	NA	TRBV5-1	TRBJ1-1	TGCGCCGTCCCCCCTGGGGACAGGGGGCGGTACACTGAAGCTTTCTTT	CAVPPGDRGRYTEAFF
NA	NA	TRBV11-2	TRBJ2-7	TGTGCCAGCAGCTTAGATCAGTACGAGCAGTACTTC	CASSLDQYEQYF
TRBD2	NA	TRBV5-1	TRBJ2-3	TGCGCCAGCAGCGGCGGACTAGAAATCACAGATACGCAGTATTTT	CASSGGLEITDTQYF
TRBD1	few	TRBV7-9	TRBJ2-1	TGTGCCAGCAGCGCGGGACAGGGTGGTATCCCCGATGAGCAGTTCTTC	CASSAGQGGIPDEQFF
TRBD2	NA	TRBV19	TRBJ2-5	TGTGCCAGTAGTCAAAAAAAAGGCGGGAGGCAACTTTCGAAAGAGACCCAGTACTTC	CASSQKKGGRQLSKETQYF
TRBD2	once	TRBV28	TRBJ2-7	TGTGCCAGCAGGATGGGACTAGCATCCGAGCAGTACTTC	CASRMGLASEQYF
TRBD1	NA	TRBV29-1	TRBJ1-4	TGCAGCGTAGCTACAGGGGAGGTTAATGAAAAACTGTTTTTT	CSVATGEVNEKLFF
TRBD2	NA	TRBV4-1	TRBJ2-1	TGCGCCAGCAGCAGACTAGCGGGATCCTACAATGAGCAGTTCTTC	CASSRLAGSYNEQFF
NA	NA	TRBV19	TRBJ1-1	TGTGCCAGTACCCCCGCCGGGGGGCGTGAGGACACTGAAGCTTTCTTT	CASTPAGGREDTEAFF
TRBD2	NA	TRBV7-2	TRBJ2-4	TGTGCCAGCAGCCCAGGAGGGAGCGGGAGCCAAAACATTCAGTACTTC	CASSPGGSGSQNIQYF
TRBD1	NA	TRBV11-2	TRBJ1-1	TGTGCCAGCAGCTTACTGACAGGGACGAACACTGAAGCTTTCTTT	CASSLLTGTNTEAFF
TRBD1	NA	TRBV4-3	TRBJ1-2	TGCGCCAGCAGCCAAGAGAGCTTTAGGGACAGAGGAATCGGCTACACCTTC	CASSQESFRDRGIGYTF
NA	once	TRBV2	TRBJ1-1	TGTGCCAGCAGATCGGGGTCTGAAGCTTTCTTT	CASRSGSEAFF
TRBD2	NA	TRBV7-2	TRBJ2-1	TGTGCCAGCAGCTTACCCAGCGGGAGAGGAAATGAGCAGTTCTTC	CASSLPSGRGNEQFF
NA	few	TRBV5-6	TRBJ1-2	TGTGCCACCACCTCACAGGGAAACTATGGCTACACCTTC	CATTSQGNYGYTF
TRBD2	NA	TRBV4-3	TRBJ2-5	TGCGCCAGCAGCCAACGGACTAGAGTTGGGGAGACCCAGTACTTC	CASSQRTRVGETQYF
TRBD2	few	TRBV2	TRBJ2-1	TGTGCCAGCAGTGTCGGGCTAGCGGGGCGCAATGAGCAGTTCTTC	CASSVGLAGRNEQFF
NA	NA	TRBV28	TRBJ2-1	TGTGCCAGCAGTCGCCGATCAAACTTGTGGTTCTTC	CASSRRSNLWFF
NA	NA	TRBV5-4	TRBJ2-1	TGTGCCAGCAGCTTGTTGGACGCCGGGGGCAATGAGCAGTTCTTC	CASSLLDAGGNEQFF
NA	NA	TRBV28	TRBJ2-3	TGTGCCAGCAGGATGGAGCAAGACTGGTTCACAGATACGCAGTATTTT	CASRMEQDWFTDTQYF
TRBD2	NA	TRBV18	TRBJ2-7	TGTGCCAGCTCACGGACTAGCAAAGGATTGGGCGAGCAGTACTTC	CASSRTSKGLGEQYF
TRBD1	NA	TRBV19	TRBJ1-5	TGTGCCAGTAGTATGGAAACAGGGGGTATGTCCCAGCATTTT	CASSMETGGMSQHF
TRBD1	NA	TRBV5-4	TRBJ2-5	TGTGCCAGCAGCTCCACGACAGGGGGCCACGTGTACTTC	CASSSTTGGHVYF
TRBD1	NA	TRBV5-6	TRBJ1-6	TGTGCCAGCAGCTCCATAACAGGGGGATTCTCTAATTCACCCCTCCACTTT	CASSSITGGFSNSPLHF
NA	NA	TRBV2	TRBJ2-2	TGTGCCAGCAGGGGACTTCAACTCACCGGGGAGCTGTTTTTT	CASRGLQLTGELFF